The entry below describes one T cell receptor beta chain. The target antigen is unknown. The diagnosis combined clinical symptoms, thyroxine, TRAb, thyroid ultrasound and orbital computed tomography scans. The authors amplified TCR beta CDR3 regions, and they did so from RNA transcripts for repertoire sequencing. HTBI-primed RT-PCR formed the first round, and a multiplex PCR formed the second. MiXCR was run by TCRdb on the multiplex PCR reads, yielding one entry per CDR3 protein. Of some 1.1 million distinct CDR3 sequences in the sample, 36% were seen once. This sample stems from a study of Graves' ophthalmopathy and Graves' hyperthyroidism. Study-level points and caveats: Most clonotypes expanded in thyroid above 0.001 frequency were present in blood too.

Sequenced: peripheral blood or thyroid tissue (not recorded which). This receptor was taken from an adult man with Graves' hyperthyroidism.

In nucleotides, the CDR3 is TGTGCCACCCGTGAGCCCAGGTTGAGACAGGCCTACGAGCAGTACTTC. This encodes CATREPRLRQAYEQYF. The chain uses TRBV10-3 and TRBJ2-7, with TRBD1 as a possible D gene (6 bases). The ends were cut back, 10 bases at V and 2 bases at J, with 24 bases in the middle. Germline V gene data show CDR1 as ENHRY and CDR2 as SYGVKD. The CDR3 loop spans 16 amino acids.